Below are 10 T cell receptor beta chains sequenced from a single sample in a study of T cells in Graves' hyperthyroidism and ophthalmopathy. Researchers took RNA transcripts and amplified the TCR beta CDR3 regions from them. HTBI primers drove first-round RT-PCR of the TCR CDR3. Via MiXCR, TCRdb re-called the multiplex PCR reads, giving one row per CDR3 protein. The sample shows a few hundred thousand distinct CDR3 sequences, about a sixth of them seen only once. The sample taken for sequencing was blood. The receptors were gathered from a woman younger than 45 with Graves' hyperthyroidism.

This clonotype was found many times. V usage is TRBV6-1 and J usage is TRBJ2-1; 8 nucleotides line up with TRBD2. The CDR3 consists of 16 residues. Losses at the gene ends were 8 bases for V and 8 bases for J; bases not matched to a gene: 17. CDR1 is MNHNS and CDR2 is SASEGT in the germline V gene. The CDR3, as DNA: TGTGCCAGCGTACGGAAGCCGGGAGGGAATCGGGATGAGCAGTTCTTC. Its translation: CASVRKPGGNRDEQFF.

This clonotype appeared many times. The V and J genes are TRBV18 and TRBJ1-5; D is perhaps TRBD1 (5 bases). The CDR3 loop spans 15 amino acids. Looked up from germline, CDR1 is KGHSH and CDR2 is LQKENI. Trimming shortened V by 5 bases and J by 3 bases, and 14 bases separated the two germline ends. Here the CDR3 DNA reads TGTGCCAGCTCATTACAACGGGGCCTCAATCAGCCCCAGCATTTT. Amino acid sequence: CASSLQRGLNQPQHF.

The genes are TRBV5-1 and TRBJ2-6, with unresolved D. The CDR3 consists of 17 residues. CDR1 and CDR2 (germline): SGHRS, YFSETQ. The ends were cut back, 0 bases at V and 0 bases at J, with 10 bases in the middle. The CDR3 nucleotides are TGCGCCAGCAGCTTGGCCGTTCTAAGCTCTGGGGCCAACGTCCTGACTTTC. As protein: CASSLAVLSSGANVLTF.

The table lists this clonotype with a count of one. J is TRBJ2-5 and V is TRBV4-3, with 8 bases identical to TRBD2. CDR1 LGHNA and CDR2 YSLEER come from the germline V gene. CDR3 size: 15 residues. The trim removed 1 base at V and 5 bases at J, leaving 6 bases unmatched. CDR3 sequence reads: CASSQGSGRGETQYF. The CDR3 bases are TGCGCCAGCAGCCAAGGGAGCGGGAGAGGGGAGACCCAGTACTTC.

This clonotype was counted at least ten times. V is TRBV20-1 and J is TRBJ2-7; 7 bases map to TRBD2. V was pared by 3 bases and J by 2 bases, with 7 bases of the junction left unmatched. Per the germline V gene, CDR1 is DFQATT and CDR2 is SNEGSKA (reference sequence). The CDR3 totals 14 residues. The CDR3 sequence is CSARMHGTTYEQYF. CDR3 sequence (DNA): TGCAGTGCTAGGATGCATGGGACTACCTACGAGCAGTACTTC.

This clonotype was detected only a few times. The genes are TRBV6-1 and TRBJ1-2; D uncertain. Trimming cost V 5 bases and J 0 bases, with 13 bases left between them. The length of the CDR3 is 15 residues. Looked up from germline, CDR1 is MNHNS and CDR2 is SASEGT. CDR3 amino acids: CASSFSTDANYGYTF. The CDR3 coding sequence is TGTGCCAGCAGTTTTTCCACAGACGCTAACTATGGCTACACCTTC.

The chain links TRBV15 to TRBJ1-1, with D perhaps TRBD1 (5 bases). This CDR3 contains 17 residues. The V end lost 1 base, the J end lost 5 bases, and 20 bases lay between the germline ends. Germline V gene lookup returns CDR1 LNHNV and CDR2 YYDKDF (reference sequence). The CDR3 spells CATSRGGREFAGTEAFF. CDR3 in DNA: TGTGCCACCAGCAGAGGGGGGAGGGAGTTTGCTGGGACTGAAGCTTTCTTT.

This clonotype was recorded at least ten times. This chain uses TRBV12-3 or TRBV12-4 with TRBJ1-5, with D unclear. Trimming took 2 bases from V and 3 from J, leaving 14 bases between them. The CDR3 is made up of 16 amino acids. DNA for the CDR3: TGTGCCAGCAGTTTAAAAAGGGAGGGCCTCAATCAGCCCCAGCATTTT. Translation: CASSLKREGLNQPQHF.

This clonotype was seen many times. The chain is built from TRBV28 and TRBJ2-2; TRBD1 matches at 7 bases. This CDR3 has 15 amino acids. CDR1 is MDHEN and CDR2 is SYDVKM in the germline V gene. Trimming removed 1 base from V and 6 bases from J; junction bases left unmatched: 5. The CDR3 region has the DNA TGTGCCAGCAGTTTATTGACAGGGACCGCCGGGGAGCTGTTTTTT. Its protein product is CASSLLTGTAGELFF.

This clonotype was counted many times. The rearrangement uses TRBV7-9 and TRBJ2-7; 7 nucleotides align to TRBD1. CDR1 and CDR2 from the germline V gene are SEHNR and FQNEAQ (reference sequence). Germline trimming cut 4 bases from V and 0 bases from J; bases unmatched to any gene: 3. The CDR3 spans 14 residues. The CDR3 spells CASSSPGGSYEQYF. CDR3 sequence (DNA): TGTGCCAGCAGCTCTCCAGGGGGCTCCTACGAGCAGTACTTC.